The 27 T cell receptor beta chains listed next were all sequenced from one sample in a study of regulatory and conventional T cells in RAG deficiency (dated by TCRdb to about 2017). The library was built by means of the immunoSEQ multiplex PCR assay. Not all clones reach the TCRdb copy of this immuneACCESS table, which keeps in-frame sequences only. Checked studies attribute under half of the gap to unresolved V genes and leave the rest unexplained. This sample has about 34,000 clones in its table, and 75% to 80% of those were observed once. The ten largest account for 3% to 4% of the sample. Before genomic DNA was extracted, conventional CD4+ T cells were isolated from blood as CD25-low CD127-high cells. These data also formed part of another study, on regulatory T cells. As the second study states: In the multiplex PCR, 52 forward TRBV primers and 13 reverse TRBJ primers were used, and assay-based and computational corrections were applied for amplification bias.

Input material: CD4+ effector T cells sorted from blood. These receptors all stem from a human donor in good health.

In its sample, this clone was seen once. The chain employs TRBV10-3 and TRBJ2-2; 9 bases map to TRBD2. The CDR3 length is 17 residues. Trimming cost V 5 bases and J 0 bases; bases outside gene matches: 7. Germline assignment: CDR1 ENHRY and CDR2 SYGVKD. The CDR3 reads CAISIGLAGPNTGELFF. Here the CDR3 DNA reads TGTGCCATCAGTATAGGGCTAGCGGGACCGAACACCGGGGAGCTGTTTTTT.

The chain is built from TRBV7-6 and TRBJ2-7, with 8 bases lining up with TRBD2. The V gene end was trimmed by 2 bases and the J gene end by 3 bases; junction bases not matched to a gene: 9. The CDR3 consists of 16 residues. The germline V gene has CDR1 SGHVS and CDR2 FNYEAQ. The DNA for the CDR3 is TGTGCCAGCAGCTTATACAGAGCGGGGGAGCTCTACGAGCAGTACTTC. Its protein is CASSLYRAGELYEQYF.

The rearrangement uses TRBV7-3 and TRBJ2-5; D is ambiguous. Germline V gives CDR1 SGHTA, CDR2 FQGTGA. There are 13 residues in the CDR3. Between the trimmed V and J ends, which lost 2 bases and 5 bases, there was a span of 9 bases. CDR3 coding DNA: TGTGCCAGCAGCTTAGGTCGTCTTGAGACCCAGTACTTC. Translating gives CASSLGRLETQYF.

V gene TRBV20-1 combines with J gene TRBJ1-2; unclear D gene. The CDR3 has 10 residues. The ends were cut back, 3 bases at V and 3 bases at J, with 2 bases in the middle. Looked up from germline, CDR1 is DFQATT and CDR2 is SNEGSKA (reference sequence). The CDR3 nucleotides read TGCAGTGCTAGGGACTATGGCTACACCTTC. Residues: CSARDYGYTF.

The chain uses TRBV6-5 and TRBJ2-2; D is ambiguous. This CDR3 has 16 amino acids. The V and J ends lost 2 bases and 0 bases respectively, with 10 bases between them. Germline CDR1 and CDR2: MNHEY and SVGAGI. This chain's CDR3 is CASSYRPPANTGELFF. In DNA form, the CDR3 reads TGTGCCAGCAGTTACAGGCCGCCGGCGAACACCGGGGAGCTGTTTTTT.

The V and J genes are TRBV19 and TRBJ2-5, with D unclear. The CDR3 is 17 residues long. Germline CDR1 is LNHDA and CDR2 is SQIVND (reference sequence). Trimming removed 4 bases at V and 4 bases at J, with 22 bases between. The CDR3, as DNA: TGTGCCAGTAGTAAGCCCCATGGGATAGGGTTAGGAGAGACCCAGTACTTC. It codes for CASSKPHGIGLGETQYF.

The chain joins TRBV27 to TRBJ1-6, with D possibly TRBD1 on 6 matching bases. V was clipped by 2 bases and J by 4 bases, with 12 bases between them. The CDR3 runs 16 residues. CDR1 MNHEY and CDR2 SMNVEV come from the germline V gene (reference sequence). The CDR3 is CASSLPLRGYNSPLHF. DNA of the CDR3: TGTGCCAGCAGTTTACCCCTCAGGGGTTATAATTCACCCCTCCACTTT.

The CDR3 bases are TGTGCCTGGAGCCGGACTAGCGGGGGGTCCTACAATGAGCAGTTCTTC. This codes for CAWSRTSGGSYNEQFF. The chain carries TRBV30 and TRBJ2-1; 14 nucleotides match TRBD2. With V trimmed by 3 bases and J by 1 base, 2 bases remained unmatched. Per the germline V gene, CDR1 is GTSNPN and CDR2 is SVGIG (reference sequence). This CDR3 has 16 amino acids. Based on the CDR3 plus reference TRBV30 and TRBJ2-1, the full variable domain is SQTIHQWPATLVQPVGSPLSLECTVEGTSNPNLYWYRQAAGRGLQLLFYSVGIGQISSEVPQNLSASRPQDRQFILSSKKLLLSDSGFYLCAWSRTSGGSYNEQFFGPGTRLTVL.

This chain joins TRBV28 and TRBJ1-1; possibly TRBD1 for D (6 bases). The V gene lost 7 bases and the J gene lost 4 bases, with 10 bases spanning the gap. The V gene's germline CDR1 is MDHEN and CDR2 SYDVKM. The CDR3 length is 12 residues. This CDR3 reads CASKAGATEAFF. In DNA form, the CDR3 reads TGTGCCAGCAAAGCAGGGGCCACTGAAGCTTTCTTT.

This chain joins TRBV12-5 and TRBJ1-3; 8 bases line up with TRBD1. The CDR3 spans 20 residues. Trimming cost V 0 bases and J 2 bases; bases outside gene matches: 15. The V gene's germline CDR1 is LGHNT and CDR2 FRNRAP. The CDR3 region has the DNA TGTGCTAGTGGTTTGGTACAACCCCAACAGGGGGTGTACACTGGAAACACCATATATTTT. Translating it yields CASGLVQPQQGVYTGNTIYF.

The CDR3 region is CASSYQGSSTDTQYF. The CDR3 DNA reads as TGTGCCAGCAGTTACCAGGGGAGTAGCACAGATACGCAGTATTTT. The chain links TRBV6-6 to TRBJ2-3; maybe TRBD1 (6 bases). The CDR3 runs to 15 residues. The V and J ends lost 2 bases and 0 bases respectively, with 9 bases between them. Germline V gene sequence: CDR1 MNHNY, CDR2 SVGAGI (reference sequence).

The chain uses TRBV6-5 and TRBJ2-1, with D tentatively TRBD1 or TRBD2 (5 bases each). Germline CDR1 and CDR2: MNHEY and SVGAGI. V lost 2 bases, J lost 5 bases, and 10 bases lay in between. The length of the CDR3 is 14 residues. Here the CDR3 reads CASSYLGADNEQFF. The CDR3 DNA follows: TGTGCCAGCAGTTACCTCGGGGCCGACAATGAGCAGTTCTTC.

This rearrangement joins TRBV28 to TRBJ2-1; the D is unclear. Germline V gene data show CDR1 as MDHEN and CDR2 as SYDVKM. The germline V and J ends were trimmed by 6 bases and 5 bases, with 11 bases remaining between them. The CDR3 spans 13 residues. CDR3: CASRPGSNNEQFF. In DNA, the CDR3 is TGTGCCAGCAGGCCCGGGTCCAACAATGAGCAGTTCTTC.

This rearrangement joins TRBV5-4 to TRBJ2-5, with D tentatively TRBD1 (5 bases). Between the trimmed V and J ends, which lost 2 bases and 2 bases, there was a span of 10 bases. This CDR3 region has 14 residues. The V gene's germline CDR1 is SGHNT and CDR2 YYREEE (reference sequence). The CDR3 DNA reads TGTGCCAGCAGCTTTACCAGGGATCAAGAGACCCAGTACTTC. This translates into CASSFTRDQETQYF.

The rearrangement joins TRBV29-1 to TRBJ2-1; D may be TRBD2 (5 bases). Trimming shortened V by 8 bases and J by 0 bases, and 11 bases separated the two germline ends. There are 13 residues in the CDR3. The germline V gene has CDR1 SQVTM and CDR2 ANQGSEA. The CDR3 loop is CSSQRSSYNEQFF. CDR3 sequence (DNA): TGCAGCTCTCAGCGGAGCTCCTACAATGAGCAGTTCTTC.

The chain links TRBV28 to TRBJ1-5; 8 bases are a match to TRBD1. The CDR3 loop spans 18 amino acids. The germline CDR1 and CDR2 sequences are MDHEN and SYDVKM. The junction had 13 bases not matched to a gene; V was cut back by 5 bases and J by 1 base. CDR3 DNA sequence: TGTGCCAGCAGTCCACGGTACTACAGGGGGGGGAGCAATCAGCCCCAGCATTTT. Encoded protein: CASSPRYYRGGSNQPQHF.

V usage is TRBV11-2 and J usage is TRBJ1-3; TRBD1 aligns across 12 bases. This CDR3 has 17 residues. The V gene end was trimmed by 4 bases and the J gene end by 5 bases; junction bases not matched to a gene: 9. CDR1 is SGHAT and CDR2 is FQNNGV in the germline V gene. The CDR3 sequence is CASSSGTGGSDRNTIYF. The CDR3 DNA follows: TGTGCCAGCAGCTCCGGGACAGGGGGCAGTGACAGAAACACCATATATTTT.

The rearrangement links TRBV6-5 to TRBJ1-1, with TRBD1 matching 9 bases. The CDR3 consists of 13 residues. V was clipped by 7 bases and J by 3 bases; unmatched bases: 3. Germline V CDR1 and CDR2: MNHEY, SVGAGI. CDR3 loop: CASTWDRDTEAFF. The CDR3 region has the DNA TGTGCCAGCACCTGGGACAGGGACACTGAAGCTTTCTTT.

This chain connects TRBV9 to TRBJ1-2, with TRBD1 identical over 12 bases. The CDR3 has 17 residues. CDR1 SGDLS and CDR2 YYNGEE come from the germline V gene. V shed 2 bases and J 2 bases; nucleotides not matched to a gene: 7. CDR3 region: CASSVGQGASINYGYTF. For the CDR3, the DNA is TGTGCCAGCAGCGTGGGACAGGGGGCGTCCATCAACTATGGCTACACCTTC.

CDR3 in DNA: TGTGCCAGCAGCTCTCCGGGGCCGGAGACCCAGTACTTC. Its protein is CASSSPGPETQYF. The chain combines TRBV7-6 with TRBJ2-5; TRBD1 or TRBD2 may be the D gene (5 bases each). The CDR3 loop spans 13 amino acids. The germline CDR1 and CDR2 sequences are SGHVS and FNYEAQ. V was trimmed by 4 bases and J by 5 bases, leaving 11 bases between them.

This chain uses TRBV2 with TRBJ2-7; tentative D call: TRBD1 (5 bases). V lost 7 bases to trimming and J lost 0 bases, with 7 bases between them. The CDR3 extends over 12 amino acids. The germline CDR1 and CDR2 sequences are SNHLY and FYNNEI. CDR3 loop: CASTRGSYEQYF. CDR3 coding DNA: TGTGCCAGCACTAGGGGCTCCTACGAGCAGTACTTC. The complete variable domain, with remaining parts taken from reference TRBV2 and TRBJ2-7, reads EPEVTQTPSHQVTQMGQEVILRCVPISNHLYFYWYRQILGQKVEFLVSFYNNEISEKSEIFDDQFSVERPDGSNFTLKIRSTKLEDSAMYFCASTRGSYEQYFGPGTRLTVT.

The chain uses TRBV9 and TRBJ1-3; D gene ambiguous. V lost 2 bases and J lost 4, with 13 bases in between. The germline V gene encodes CDR1 SGDLS and CDR2 YYNGEE. This CDR3 is 15 amino acids long. The CDR3 loop reads CASSVTGALGNTIYF. In nucleotides, the CDR3 is TGTGCCAGCAGCGTTACGGGCGCTCTGGGAAACACCATATATTTT.

This clone has just a few counts. V and J are TRBV19 and TRBJ2-1; 7 bases align to TRBD1. V was clipped by 6 bases and J by 5 bases; unmatched bases: 7. The germline V gene encodes CDR1 LNHDA and CDR2 SQIVND (reference sequence). The length of the CDR3 is 14 residues. The DNA for the CDR3 is TGTGCCAGTAGAGGGACAGCAGAAAACAATGAGCAGTTCTTC. The encoded protein is CASRGTAENNEQFF.

This clone was counted between two and nine times. The genes are TRBV6-5 and TRBJ2-7; maybe TRBD2 (5 bases). CDR1 and CDR2 from the germline V gene are MNHEY and SVGAGI. This CDR3 is 15 amino acids long. V was trimmed by 6 bases and J by 0 bases, leaving 15 bases between them. CDR3: CASRPRTLVSYEQYF. CDR3 nucleotides: TGTGCCAGCAGACCCAGGACTCTGGTCTCCTACGAGCAGTACTTC.

V usage is TRBV6-5 and J usage is TRBJ2-6, with D hard to call. The germline V gene encodes CDR1 MNHEY and CDR2 SVGAGI. This CDR3 spans 15 amino acids. Trimming took 2 bases from V and 2 from J, leaving 7 bases between them. The CDR3 protein is CASSYLAAGANVLTF. The CDR3 nucleotides are TGTGCCAGCAGTTACCTTGCAGCTGGGGCCAACGTCCTGACTTTC.

In its sample, this clone was seen a few times. The genes are TRBV5-1 and TRBJ1-6; D not certain. Trimming left V 4 bases short and J 7 bases short, with 12 bases between. Germline V gene data show CDR1 as SGHRS and CDR2 as YFSETQ. The CDR3 consists of 14 residues. CDR3 nucleotide sequence: TGCGCCAGCAGCCGGGAACAAGGGAATTCACCCCTCCACTTT. This encodes CASSREQGNSPLHF.

The chain carries TRBV6-5 and TRBJ2-3; 7 positions match TRBD1. V gave up 5 bases and J gave up 1 base; unmatched junction bases: 6. The CDR3 extends over 15 amino acids. Germline lookup yields CDR1 MNHEY and CDR2 SVGAGI. CDR3 bases: TGTGCCAGCAGTACCCACAGGGGTGGCACAGATACGCAGTATTTT. Translated, it gives CASSTHRGGTDTQYF.